This TCR beta chain was identified in a study of chemoradiotherapy in HPV16-positive cancers. About the study: Candidate HPV-specific T-cell clones and common TCR motifs came from functional assays in two HPV16-positive patients. Findings and caveats of the study: Better recurrence-free survival went with HPV-responsive T-cell expansion in HPV16-positive patients. Candidate HPV-specific clones and E7-related TCR motifs grew in tumor during treatment.

Repertoires were sampled repeatedly during chemoradiotherapy. Germline CDR1 is GTSNPN and CDR2 is SVGIG (reference sequence). The V gene lost 2 bases and the J gene lost 4 bases, with 3 bases spanning the gap. This CDR3 has 11 residues. Assay used: immunoSEQ multiplex PCR; TCRdb lists only in-frame clones, some missing. The sample holds approximately 8,800 clones; roughly 71% are singletons and the top ten take over 9%. A remark on this clone: The antigen remains undetermined.

The gene calls are TRBV30 and TRBJ1-3; D remains unclear. The sequenced sample was tumor tissue, obtained from a patient who underwent chemoradiotherapy. The TCR comes from a human donor with HPV-associated anogenital cancer. CDR3 loop: CAWSSGNTIYF. DNA for the CDR3: TGTGCCTGGAGTTCGGGAAACACCATATATTTT. The whole variable domain, filled in from reference TRBV30 and TRBJ1-3, reads SQTIHQWPATLVQPVGSPLSLECTVEGTSNPNLYWYRQAAGRGLQLLFYSVGIGQISSEVPQNLSASRPQDRQFILSSKKLLLSDSGFYLCAWSSGNTIYFGEGSWLTVV.